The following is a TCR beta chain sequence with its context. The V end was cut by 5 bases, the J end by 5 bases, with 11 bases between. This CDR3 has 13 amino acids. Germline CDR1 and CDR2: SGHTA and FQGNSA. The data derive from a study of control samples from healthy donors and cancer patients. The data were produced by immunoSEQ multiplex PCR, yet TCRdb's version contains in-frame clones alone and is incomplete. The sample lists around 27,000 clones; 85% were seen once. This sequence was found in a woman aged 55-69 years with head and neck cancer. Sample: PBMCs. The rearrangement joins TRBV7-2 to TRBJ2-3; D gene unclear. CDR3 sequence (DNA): TGTGCCAGCAGCCCCCAAGCAAAAGATACGCAGTATTTT. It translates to CASSPQAKDTQYF.